This T cell receptor (beta chain) is drawn from a study of blood T cell repertoires in COVID-19. Background on the study: Symptom resolution, clearance, or two negative PCRs marked the recovered donors of Cohort 3. COVID-19 samples, acute and convalescent, were from the United States, Italy and Spain.

Using immunoSEQ multiplex PCR, the repertoire was profiled, and TCRdb retains in-frame clones only, with some absent. The data hold under 400,000 clones, with over 75% observed a single time. Participant ages covered about 18 to 89 years across 24 US areas. Participants' own reports of clinical history determined their cohort assignment. Trimming pared 6 bases from V and 3 bases from J, leaving 17 bases between. The CDR3 covers 15 residues. In germline, CDR1 is LNHDA, CDR2 SQIVND (reference sequence). The V and J genes are TRBV19 and TRBJ2-5; the D gene is possibly TRBD1 (6 bases). What was sequenced was PBMCs or T cells enriched from blood (not recorded which). This TCR came from a man in his forties in a cohort exposed to, infected with or recovered from COVID-19 (not recorded which). As DNA, the CDR3 is TGTGCCAGTAGCCCACTACCTAACAGGGAAGAGACCCAGTACTTC. The encoded protein is CASSPLPNREETQYF.